This T cell receptor beta chain was captured in a study of blood T cell repertoires in COVID-19. Overall study context: The United States, Italy and Spain provided the acute and convalescent COVID-19 samples.

Sequenced by immunoSEQ multiplex PCR; TCRdb stores in-frame clones only, minus some. The repertoire holds more than 300,000 clones, with less than 90% as singletons. What the recovered Cohort 3 donors had was two negative PCRs, clearance, or symptom resolution. The V gene's germline CDR1 is MDHEN and CDR2 SYDVKM. V lost 4 bases and J lost 7, with 14 bases in between. This CDR3 has 15 residues. The sample comprised PBMCs or T cells enriched from blood (not recorded which). The TCR was taken from a woman in her forties or fifties who had recovered from COVID-19. The gene calls are TRBV28 and TRBJ1-6; D not resolved. This CDR3 is CASSSDPRGNSPLHF. The CDR3 nucleotides are TGTGCCAGCAGTTCGGACCCCCGAGGGAATTCACCCCTCCACTTT.